This TCR beta chain was profiled in a study of T cell responses to AZD1222 COVID-19 vaccine. The length of the CDR3 is 21 residues. V was clipped by 7 bases and J by 0 bases; unmatched bases: 19. CDR1 is MNHNY, CDR2 SVGAGI, per germline (reference sequence). As to this clone: What it binds is not known.

The study, taken as a whole, reports: Baseline seropositives among AZD1222 recipients totaled only 5 to 7. Along spike, vaccine-associated CD4 TCRs were found throughout, with dominance at 160-218 and 743-854. Receipt of two AZD1222 doses was followed by a rise in Spike-specific TCR breadth and depth.

Here immunoSEQ multiplex PCR was the method, and the copy in TCRdb shows in-frame clones only, minus some. Of over 110,000 clones in the sample, around 90% were seen once. This sequence originates from an adult in good health. Sequencing used peripheral blood, obtained on day 0 of AZD1222 vaccination. The chain links TRBV6-6 to TRBJ1-6, with 9 bases fitting TRBD1. The CDR3 spells CASTRGTGPSGESSYNSPLHF. The CDR3 bases are TGTGCCAGCACTCGAGGGACAGGGCCGAGCGGGGAAAGCTCCTATAATTCACCCCTCCACTTT.